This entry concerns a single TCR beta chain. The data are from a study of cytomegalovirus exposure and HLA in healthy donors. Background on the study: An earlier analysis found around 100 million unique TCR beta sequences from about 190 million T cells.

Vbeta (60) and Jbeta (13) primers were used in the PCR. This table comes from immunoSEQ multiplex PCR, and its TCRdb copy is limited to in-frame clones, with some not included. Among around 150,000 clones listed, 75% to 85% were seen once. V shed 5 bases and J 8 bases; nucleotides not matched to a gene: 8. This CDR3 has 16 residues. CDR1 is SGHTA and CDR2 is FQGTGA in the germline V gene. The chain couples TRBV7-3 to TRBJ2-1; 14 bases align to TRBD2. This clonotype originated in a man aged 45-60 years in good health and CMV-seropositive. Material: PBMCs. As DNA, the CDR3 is TGTGCCAGCAGCCCCCGGACTAGCGGGAGGACCTATGAGCAGTTCTTC. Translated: CASSPRTSGRTYEQFF.